These 11 T cell receptor beta chains came from one sample sequenced in a study of T cells in tumors after PD-1 blockade. TCRdb keeps only in-frame clones here, not all; method: immunoSEQ multiplex PCR. The sample lists 61,000 or so clones, roughly 77% seen once, with 13% in the top ten. Specimen: PBMCs, collected before anti-PD-1 treatment. Receptors originate from a human donor with basal cell carcinoma.

This chain uses TRBV30 with TRBJ2-5; D is undetermined. Between the trimmed V and J ends, which lost 0 bases and 2 bases, there was a span of 10 bases. The CDR3 is made up of 14 amino acids. Germline V gene sequence: CDR1 GTSNPN, CDR2 SVGIG (reference sequence). The CDR3 here is CAWSVGQAQETQYF. The CDR3 region has the DNA TGTGCCTGGAGTGTAGGGCAGGCTCAAGAGACCCAGTACTTC.

This rearrangement joins TRBV5-1 to TRBJ2-2, with D unclear. V was shortened by 0 bases and J by 4 bases, with 7 bases between the two germline ends. Per the germline V gene, CDR1 is SGHRS and CDR2 is YFSETQ. The CDR3 consists of 14 residues. The CDR3 spells CASSLGLSTGELFF. Here the CDR3 DNA reads TGCGCCAGCAGCTTGGGACTGAGCACCGGGGAGCTGTTTTTT.

V and J are TRBV5-8 and TRBJ1-2, with TRBD1 as a possible D gene (5 bases). The V gene lost 4 bases and the J gene lost 3 bases, with 13 bases spanning the gap. Germline V gene lookup returns CDR1 SGHTS and CDR2 YDEGEE. The CDR3 is 14 amino acids. CDR3 residues: CASSPGGRHYGYTF. CDR3 DNA: TGTGCCAGCAGCCCCGGGGGGAGACACTATGGCTACACCTTC. The full variable domain, its missing parts supplied by reference TRBV5-8 and TRBJ1-2, is EAGVTQSPTHLIKTRGQQATLRCSPISGHTSVYWYQQALGLGLQFLLWYDEGEERNRGNFPPRFSGRQFPNYSSELNVNALELEDSALYLCASSPGGRHYGYTFGSGTRLTVV.

The chain carries TRBV5-1 and TRBJ2-5; TRBD1 aligns across 8 bases. The CDR3 is 15 amino acids. The germline V gene has CDR1 SGHRS and CDR2 YFSETQ. V lost 3 bases to trimming and J lost 4 bases; unmatched junction nucleotides: 8. The CDR3 reads CASSSGTGVIETQYF. The CDR3 nucleotides are TGCGCCAGCAGCTCAGGGACAGGAGTGATAGAGACCCAGTACTTC.

J is TRBJ1-1 and V is TRBV6-5; the D gene is possibly TRBD1 (5 bases). This CDR3 is built from 14 residues. Trimming removed 7 bases from V and 0 bases from J, with 12 bases in between. Germline V lookup: CDR1 MNHEY, CDR2 SVGAGI. The CDR3 protein is CASNPRGMNTEAFF. The CDR3 DNA reads TGTGCCAGCAACCCTCGGGGGATGAACACTGAAGCTTTCTTT.

The gene calls are TRBV30 and TRBJ1-6; no firm D call. V lost 4 bases to trimming and J lost 2 bases, with 6 bases between them. This CDR3 is 13 amino acids long. The germline CDR1 and CDR2 sequences are GTSNPN and SVGIG (reference sequence). The CDR3 nucleotides are TGTGCCTGGACCGCCGCCTATAATTCACCCCTCCACTTT. This codes for CAWTAAYNSPLHF.

The chain links TRBV19 to TRBJ1-1; tentative D call: TRBD1 (6 bases). Germline CDR1 is LNHDA and CDR2 is SQIVND (reference sequence). The CDR3 is 16 residues long. Trimming pared 6 bases from V and 1 base from J, leaving 18 bases between. The CDR3 nucleotides are TGTGCCAGTAGGAGAGGAAAACAGGGCCGGAACACTGAAGCTTTCTTT. Amino acid sequence: CASRRGKQGRNTEAFF.

This clone came up a few times. This chain connects TRBV7-8 to TRBJ1-6, with D unclear. The germline CDR1 and CDR2 sequences are SGHVS and FQNEAQ. The CDR3 is 12 amino acids. Trimming cost V 5 bases and J 4 bases, with 3 bases left between them. The chain's CDR3 is CASSSYNSPLHF. The CDR3 DNA follows: TGTGCCAGCAGCAGTTATAATTCACCCCTCCACTTT.

The rearrangement joins TRBV9 to TRBJ1-2, with 9 bases fitting TRBD1. The CDR3 loop spans 15 amino acids. Trimming removed 3 bases from V and 4 bases from J; junction bases left unmatched: 7. Germline CDR1 is SGDLS and CDR2 is YYNGEE. The CDR3 is CASSADRGGSYGYTF. The CDR3 nucleotides are TGTGCCAGCAGCGCGGACAGGGGCGGCTCCTATGGCTACACCTTC.

The rearrangement joins TRBV7-6 to TRBJ2-1; TRBD2 is a possible D gene (5 bases). Trimming left V 2 bases short and J 10 bases short, with 12 bases between. The CDR3 extends over 13 amino acids. Germline V gives CDR1 SGHVS, CDR2 FNYEAQ. The chain's CDR3 is CASSLRLRLEQFF. DNA of the CDR3: TGTGCCAGCAGCTTAAGACTACGACTGGAGCAGTTCTTC.

A single count supports this clone. The chain links TRBV19 to TRBJ2-5, with a weak D call TRBD1 (5 bases). Trimming removed 9 bases at V and 5 bases at J, with 16 bases between. Germline V gene lookup returns CDR1 LNHDA and CDR2 SQIVND (reference sequence). The CDR3 loop spans 13 amino acids. The CDR3 reads CASKGQQVETQYF. CDR3 nucleotides: TGTGCCAGCAAGGGTCAACAGGTCGAGACCCAGTACTTC.